These 22 T cell receptor beta chains were sequenced from one sample in a study of blood T cell repertoires in COVID-19. This table comes from immunoSEQ multiplex PCR, and its TCRdb copy is limited to in-frame clones, with some not included. The sample has around 75,000 clones, around 83% seen once. Sequencing was performed on peripheral blood. All receptors come from a man aged 70 or older with active COVID-19.

In DNA form, the CDR3 reads TGTGCCATCAGTAAACCTAGCGGGAGTGCAGATACGCAGTATTTT. Translated, it gives CAISKPSGSADTQYF. V usage is TRBV10-3 and J usage is TRBJ2-3, with TRBD2 matching 10 bases. Germline trimming cut 5 bases from V and 4 bases from J; bases unmatched to any gene: 6. Germline V lookup: CDR1 ENHRY, CDR2 SYGVKD. The CDR3 covers 15 residues.

The V and J genes are TRBV3-1 (or the pseudogene TRBV3-2) and TRBJ1-5; 7 nucleotides line up with TRBD1. Germline values: CDR1 LGHDT, CDR2 YNNKEL (reference sequence). The junction had 4 bases not matched to a gene; V was cut back by 3 bases and J by 2 bases. The CDR3 length is 15 residues. CDR3 bases: TGTGCCAGCAGCCAGGATACAGGGGGCAATCAGCCCCAGCATTTT. It encodes CASSQDTGGNQPQHF.

The chain is built from TRBV28 and TRBJ2-2; 9 nucleotides match TRBD1. The CDR3 has 17 amino acids. V dropped 0 bases and J dropped 1; count of bases not matched to a gene: 3. CDR1 and CDR2 (germline): MDHEN, SYDVKM. The CDR3 reads CASSLWRDRENTGELFF. The CDR3 nucleotides read TGTGCCAGCAGTTTATGGCGGGACAGGGAGAACACCGGGGAGCTGTTTTTT.

The chain has TRBV24-1 and TRBJ2-7, with 10 bases aligning to TRBD1. This CDR3 region has 16 residues. The V gene end was trimmed by 5 bases and the J gene end by 2 bases; junction bases not matched to a gene: 8. The germline V gene has CDR1 KGHDR and CDR2 SFDVKD. CDR3 in amino acids: CATSAPPGQGPYEQYF. The CDR3 bases are TGTGCCACCAGTGCCCCGCCGGGACAGGGGCCCTACGAGCAGTACTTC.

The chain uses TRBV6-6 and TRBJ1-5, with D possibly matching TRBD1 (6 bases). The germline gives CDR1 MNHNY, CDR2 SVGAGI (reference sequence). The CDR3 sequence is 16 residues long. Trimming stripped 2 bases from V and 0 bases from J, with 11 bases between. For the CDR3, the DNA is TGTGCCAGCAGTTACGGACAGTCTTATAGCAATCAGCCCCAGCATTTT. This sequence encodes CASSYGQSYSNQPQHF.

The gene calls are TRBV4-1 and TRBJ2-3; D perhaps matches TRBD2 (6 bases). The CDR3 totals 11 residues. Germline V CDR1 and CDR2: MGHRA, YSYEKL. V was clipped by 9 bases and J by 3 bases, with 7 bases between them. The CDR3 region is CASGTTDTQYF. CDR3 nucleotide sequence: TGCGCCAGTGGGACTACAGATACGCAGTATTTT.

This clone was seen a few times. CDR3 bases: TGTGCCAGCAGCGTAGCCTTCGGGCTAGCGGGAGGAAACTACAATGAGCAGTTCTTC. Protein: CASSVAFGLAGGNYNEQFF. The chain combines TRBV9 with TRBJ2-1, with 11 bases lining up with TRBD2. Looked up from germline, CDR1 is SGDLS and CDR2 is YYNGEE. Unmatched junction bases numbered 11, after V lost 0 bases and J lost 3 bases. The CDR3 runs to 19 residues.

The V call is TRBV5-1, the J call TRBJ1-1; unclear D gene. The CDR3 has 13 amino acids. Trimming left V 4 bases short and J 3 bases short, with 10 bases between. Germline CDR1 is SGHRS and CDR2 is YFSETQ. Here the CDR3 DNA reads TGCGCCAGCAGCCCCGCGCCCGACACTGAAGCTTTCTTT. It translates to CASSPAPDTEAFF.

The gene calls are TRBV2 and TRBJ1-3; D is uncertain. Trimming removed 4 bases from V and 3 bases from J, with 7 bases in between. Germline V CDR1 and CDR2: SNHLY, FYNNEI. The CDR3 contains 13 residues. The CDR3 region is CASSGAVGNTIYF. The CDR3 DNA is TGTGCCAGCAGTGGTGCAGTTGGAAACACCATATATTTT.

This clone has a handful of counts. The rearrangement joins TRBV5-1 to TRBJ1-1; 9 bases match TRBD1. J was trimmed by 4 bases and V by 4 bases; bases with no gene match: 5. Germline CDR1 reads SGHRS; CDR2 reads YFSETQ. The CDR3 runs to 14 residues. The CDR3 nucleotides read TGCGCCAGCAGCGCGACAGGGGGGGCCACTGAAGCTTTCTTT. It specifies CASSATGGATEAFF.

In its sample, this clone is medium-sized. The chain couples TRBV9 to TRBJ1-5; perhaps TRBD1 as D (6 bases). The germline CDR1 and CDR2 sequences are SGDLS and YYNGEE. Trimming cost V 4 bases and J 1 base, with 9 bases left between them. This CDR3 has 14 residues. CDR3 sequence: CASSPGVSNQPQHF. The DNA of the CDR3 is TGTGCCAGCAGCCCAGGGGTAAGCAATCAGCCCCAGCATTTT.

The chain couples TRBV3-1 (or the pseudogene TRBV3-2) to TRBJ2-7; D might be TRBD2 (5 bases). The V gene's germline CDR1 is LGHDT and CDR2 YNNKEL (reference sequence). Trimming left V 5 bases short and J 7 bases short, with 9 bases between. The CDR3 totals 11 residues. The CDR3, as DNA: TGTGCCAGCAGCACCCAGCGGGAGCAGTACTTC. Its translation is CASSTQREQYF.

The chain joins TRBV7-9 to TRBJ2-7; 9 nucleotides match TRBD2. Germline loops: CDR1 SEHNR, CDR2 FQNEAQ (reference sequence). There are 15 residues in the CDR3. V lost 1 base to trimming and J lost 6 bases; unmatched junction nucleotides: 7. The CDR3: CASSLVGGRGGEQYF. CDR3 sequence (DNA): TGTGCCAGCAGCTTAGTGGGCGGGAGGGGCGGCGAGCAGTACTTC. The full variable domain, in which reference TRBV7-9 and TRBJ2-7 provide the parts outside the CDR3, is DTGVSQNPRHKITKRGQNVTFRCDPISEHNRLYWYRQTLGQGPEFLTYFQNEAQLEKSRLLSDRFSAERPKGSFSTLEIQRTEQGDSAMYLCASSLVGGRGGEQYFGPGTRLTVT.

The gene calls are TRBV30 and TRBJ2-7, with TRBD1 matching over 8 bases. The CDR3 loop spans 14 amino acids. Germline CDR1 is GTSNPN and CDR2 is SVGIG (reference sequence). V was pared by 0 bases and J by 2 bases, with 3 bases of the junction left unmatched. The CDR3: CAWSVGRGPYEQYF. CDR3 nucleotide sequence: TGTGCCTGGAGTGTAGGCAGGGGGCCCTACGAGCAGTACTTC.

The gene calls are TRBV6-2 or TRBV6-3 and TRBJ1-5, with TRBD1 matching over 7 bases. This CDR3 is 18 amino acids long. V was clipped by 3 bases and J by 1 base; unmatched bases: 12. The germline gives CDR1 MNHEY, CDR2 SVGEGT. CDR3 sequence (DNA): TGTGCCAGCAGTTATTTTGGCAGGGGGACCGTAAGCAATCAGCCCCAGCATTTT. This codes for CASSYFGRGTVSNQPQHF.

The chain employs TRBV14 and TRBJ2-1; 7 bases align to TRBD1. From germline, CDR1 is SGHDN and CDR2 FVKESK. V was clipped by 5 bases and J by 5 bases; unmatched bases: 3. CDR3 size: 13 residues. CDR3 sequence: CASSGTVHNEQFF. In DNA form, the CDR3 reads TGTGCCAGCAGCGGGACAGTACACAATGAGCAGTTCTTC.

CDR3 sequence: CSVEGGGRAVDEQFF. The CDR3 region has the DNA TGCAGCGTTGAGGGCGGCGGGAGGGCCGTGGATGAGCAGTTCTTC. The V gene is TRBV29-1, the J gene TRBJ2-1; 9 nucleotides match TRBD2. The CDR3 consists of 15 residues. With 3 bases clipped from V and 8 bases from J, the junction kept 11 bases outside the gene matches. Germline V gene sequence: CDR1 SQVTM, CDR2 ANQGSEA.

This chain joins TRBV19 and TRBJ1-3; 7 bases agree with TRBD1. In germline, CDR1 is LNHDA, CDR2 SQIVND (reference sequence). V lost 7 bases to trimming and J lost 0 bases; unmatched junction nucleotides: 6. CDR3 length: 15 amino acids. CDR3 nucleotide sequence: TGTGCCAGTACCACCGGGACAGCCTCTGGAAACACCATATATTTT. This translates into CASTTGTASGNTIYF. The variable domain in full, with the rest retrieved from reference TRBV19 and TRBJ1-3, is DGGITQSPKYLFRKEGQNVTLSCEQNLNHDAMYWYRQDPGQGLRLIYYSQIVNDFQKGDIAEGYSVSREKKESFPLTVTSAQKNPTAFYLCASTTGTASGNTIYFGEGSWLTVV.

V usage is TRBV12-5 and J usage is TRBJ2-2, with 8 bases aligning to TRBD1. V trimming: 7 bases; J trimming: 4 bases; junction bases outside the gene matches: 8. Germline V CDR1 and CDR2: LGHNT, FRNRAP. The CDR3 loop spans 15 amino acids. CDR3 sequence: CASAPGQAGTGELFF. The CDR3 region has the DNA TGTGCTAGTGCCCCGGGACAGGCCGGCACCGGGGAGCTGTTTTTT.

The rearrangement joins TRBV13 to TRBJ2-7; D possibly corresponds to TRBD2 (6 bases). The germline V gene has CDR1 PRHDT and CDR2 FYEKMQ (reference sequence). Trimming removed 4 bases from V and 1 base from J, with 11 bases in between. The CDR3 runs 14 residues. The CDR3 DNA is TGTGCCAGCAGCTCAGCGGAGGGGTCCTACGAGCAGTACTTC. The encoded protein is CASSSAEGSYEQYF.

The CDR3 DNA reads TGTGCCAGCAGCGTAGGGGTCGGGGATCCCGAGACCCAGTACTTC. Protein: CASSVGVGDPETQYF. This rearrangement joins TRBV9 to TRBJ2-5, with a weak D call TRBD2 (5 bases). The CDR3 is 15 amino acids. V gave up 0 bases and J gave up 5 bases, with 14 bases separating them. CDR1 is SGDLS, CDR2 YYNGEE, per germline. The complete variable domain, with remaining parts taken from reference TRBV9 and TRBJ2-5, reads DSGVTQTPKHLITATGQRVTLRCSPRSGDLSVYWYQQSLDQGLQFLIQYYNGEERAKGNILERFSAQQFPDLHSELNLSSLELGDSALYFCASSVGVGDPETQYFGPGTRLLVL.

The chain joins TRBV5-4 to TRBJ1-6, with TRBD1 identical over 7 bases. The CDR3 runs to 18 residues. Germline lookup yields CDR1 SGHNT and CDR2 YYREEE (reference sequence). V lost 0 bases to trimming and J lost 7 bases; unmatched junction nucleotides: 13. CDR3 protein: CASSLGGWRGRMNSPLHF. CDR3 in DNA: TGTGCCAGCAGCTTGGGGGGTTGGAGGGGGCGTATGAATTCACCCCTCCACTTT.